The rows below give T cell receptor beta chains drawn from one sample of a study of OX40 agonist ivuxolimab in advanced cancers. Sequencing used immunoSEQ multiplex PCR; TCRdb keeps in-frame clones, though not all of them. This table has 78,000 or so clones, about 90% appearing once. The sequenced sample was CD4+ or CD8+ T cells sorted from blood, obtained in a trial of the OX40 agonist ivuxolimab. The receptors stem from an adult with an advanced solid tumor such as melanoma, head and neck, liver or kidney cancer. Both conserved end residues are part of each CDR3. Each record gives: V gene, D gene, clone size, J gene, CDR3 DNA, CDR3 protein. D genes are given only for firm matches. Clone size is shown for a subset of rows, as once, few, many or a class of expanded clone.

TRBV7-9	TRBD2	once	TRBJ2-5	TGTGCCAGCAGCCCGTGGACTAGCGGGGGCCAAGAGACCCAGTACTTC	CASSPWTSGGQETQYF
TRBV7-9	TRBD2	-	TRBJ2-5	TGTGCCAGCAGCTTCGGGGGCGGGAGGAAGGAGACCCAGTACTTC	CASSFGGGRKETQYF
TRBV6-1	TRBD2	-	TRBJ2-1	TGTGCCAGCAGTGAAGGACTAGCGGGAGGGAGGTTCTTC	CASSEGLAGGRFF
TRBV30	-	-	TRBJ2-7	TGTGCCTGGAGCCGGAGGGCCGGGGAATACGAGCAGTACTTC	CAWSRRAGEYEQYF
TRBV19	-	-	TRBJ1-3	TGTGCCACAGAAGCGGGGGCGCTCTCTGGAAACACCATATATTTT	CATEAGALSGNTIYF
TRBV5-1	-	-	TRBJ1-1	TGCGCCAGCAGCTTGGTAATCGGTAACACTGAAGCTTTCTTT	CASSLVIGNTEAFF
TRBV11-1	-	once	TRBJ1-3	TGTGCCAGCAGCGCCGGGACATTCTCTGGAAACACCATATATTTT	CASSAGTFSGNTIYF
TRBV2	-	-	TRBJ1-1	TGTGCCAGCACTCAGACAGCGCCTCGGGCGGGCACTGAAGCTTTCTTT	CASTQTAPRAGTEAFF
TRBV13	-	once	TRBJ2-3	TGTGCCAGCAGACCCAATCGGGGACGGCAGGTTACGCAGTATTTT	CASRPNRGRQVTQYF
TRBV28	TRBD1	-	TRBJ1-1	TGTGCCAGCAGTTATGACAGGGGAACTTTCTTT	CASSYDRGTFF
TRBV2	TRBD1	few	TRBJ1-6	TGTGCCAGCAGCAACGGACAGGGCCAAATGCCACCCCTCCACTTT	CASSNGQGQMPPLHF
TRBV7-2	-	-	TRBJ1-2	TGTGCCAGCAGATCCCCTCGGGGGAGGGACTATGGCTACACCTTC	CASRSPRGRDYGYTF
TRBV5-1	TRBD2	-	TRBJ2-5	TGCGCCAGCAGCTTACTAGCGCGGTACCAAGAGACCCAGTACTTC	CASSLLARYQETQYF
TRBV18	TRBD1	-	TRBJ1-6	TGTGCCAGCTCACCACGGGGGACAGGGGGACATAATTCACCCCTCCACTTT	CASSPRGTGGHNSPLHF
TRBV5-1	-	-	TRBJ2-1	TGCGCCAGCAGCCTAGGTCTAGGGGGTTACAATGAGCAGTTCTTC	CASSLGLGGYNEQFF
TRBV5-1	TRBD2	once	TRBJ2-5	TGCGCCAGCAGCTTAGGGACTAGCGGGAGGGAGACCCAGTACTTC	CASSLGTSGRETQYF
TRBV5-4	TRBD1	once	TRBJ2-7	TGTGCCAGCAGCGGGGGACAGGGGTACTCCGAGCAGTACTTC	CASSGGQGYSEQYF
TRBV15	-	once	TRBJ2-7	TGTGCCACCAGCAGAGATCGGAGCTCCCAGGGGAGATACGAGCAGTACTTC	CATSRDRSSQGRYEQYF
TRBV6-6	TRBD1	-	TRBJ2-2	TGTGCCAGCAGGACCCACGCGCAGGGGGCAACCGGGGAGCTGTTTTTT	CASRTHAQGATGELFF
TRBV28	-	-	TRBJ1-4	TGTGCCAGCACTTCCAATGAAAAACTGTTTTTT	CASTSNEKLFF
TRBV18	-	-	TRBJ2-1	TGTGCCAGCTCACCACCGGCCCAGGGTTACAATGAGCAGTTCTTC	CASSPPAQGYNEQFF
TRBV15	-	-	TRBJ2-5	TGTGCCACCAGCAGAGAGCGTTGGGGCCAAGAGACCCAGTACTTC	CATSRERWGQETQYF
TRBV6-6	-	-	TRBJ1-6	TGTGCCAGCAGCCCCCCAGGGTGGCCTTCACCCCTCCACTTT	CASSPPGWPSPLHF
TRBV7-2	TRBD1	-	TRBJ1-1	TGTGCCAGCAGCCTCGTAGGGGGCGCGACTCTCACTGAAGCTTTCTTT	CASSLVGGATLTEAFF
TRBV2	-	once	TRBJ2-2	TGTGCCAGCAGGGACGCCATCGGGACCGGGGAGCTGTTTTTT	CASRDAIGTGELFF
TRBV30	TRBD1	-	TRBJ1-2	TGTGCCTGGAGTCCCCACAGGGGAGGCTACACCTTC	CAWSPHRGGYTF
TRBV7-8	TRBD2	-	TRBJ2-5	TGTGCCAGCAGCTTAGATCTTAGCGGGAGAAAATGGAGGGATGAGACCCAGTACTTC	CASSLDLSGRKWRDETQYF
TRBV28	-	-	TRBJ1-2	TGTGCCAGCAACCTTGAAACAGTGGGGGTGTCGGGCTACACCTTC	CASNLETVGVSGYTF
TRBV11-2	-	-	TRBJ2-3	TGTGCCAGCAGCTTAGGGACCGCAGATACGCAGTATTTT	CASSLGTADTQYF